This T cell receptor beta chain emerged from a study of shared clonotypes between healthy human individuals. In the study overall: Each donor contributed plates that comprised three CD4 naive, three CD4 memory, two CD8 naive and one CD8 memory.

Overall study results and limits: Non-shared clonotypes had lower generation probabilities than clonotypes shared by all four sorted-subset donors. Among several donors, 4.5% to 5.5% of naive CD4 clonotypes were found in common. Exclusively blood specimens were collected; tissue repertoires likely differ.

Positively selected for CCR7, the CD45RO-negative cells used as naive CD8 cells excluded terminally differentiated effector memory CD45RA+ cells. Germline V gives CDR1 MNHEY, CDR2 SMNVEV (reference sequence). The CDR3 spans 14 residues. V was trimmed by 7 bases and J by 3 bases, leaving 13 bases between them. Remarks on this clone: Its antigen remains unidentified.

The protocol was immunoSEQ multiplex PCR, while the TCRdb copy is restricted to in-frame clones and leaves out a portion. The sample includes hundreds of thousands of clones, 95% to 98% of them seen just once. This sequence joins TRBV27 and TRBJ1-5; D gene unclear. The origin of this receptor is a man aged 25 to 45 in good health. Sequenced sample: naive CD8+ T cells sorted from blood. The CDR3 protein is CASMRAGTNQPQHF. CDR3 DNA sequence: TGTGCCAGCATGAGGGCAGGTACCAATCAGCCCCAGCATTTT.